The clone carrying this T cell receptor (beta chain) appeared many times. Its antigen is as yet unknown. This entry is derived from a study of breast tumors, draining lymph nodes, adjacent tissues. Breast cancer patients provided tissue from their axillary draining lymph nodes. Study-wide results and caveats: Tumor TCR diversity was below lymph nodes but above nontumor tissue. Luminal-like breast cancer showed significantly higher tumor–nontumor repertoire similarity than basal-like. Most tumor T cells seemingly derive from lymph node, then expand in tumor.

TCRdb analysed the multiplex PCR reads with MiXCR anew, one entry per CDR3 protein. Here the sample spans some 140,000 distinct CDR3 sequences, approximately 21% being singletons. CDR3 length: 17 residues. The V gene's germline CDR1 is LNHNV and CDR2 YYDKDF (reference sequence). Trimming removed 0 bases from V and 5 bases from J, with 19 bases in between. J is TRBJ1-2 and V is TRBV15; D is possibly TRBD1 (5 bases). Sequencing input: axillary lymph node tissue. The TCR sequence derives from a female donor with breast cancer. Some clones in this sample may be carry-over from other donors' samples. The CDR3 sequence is CATSRDYGGEGRYGYTF. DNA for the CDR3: TGTGCCACCAGCAGAGATTATGGGGGAGAAGGTCGATATGGCTACACCTTC. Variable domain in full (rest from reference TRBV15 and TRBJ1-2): DAMVIQNPRYQVTQFGKPVTLSCSQTLNHNVMYWYQQKSSQAPKLLFHYYDKDFNNEADTPDNFQSRRPNTSFCFLDIRSPGLGDTAMYLCATSRDYGGEGRYGYTFGSGTRLTVV.